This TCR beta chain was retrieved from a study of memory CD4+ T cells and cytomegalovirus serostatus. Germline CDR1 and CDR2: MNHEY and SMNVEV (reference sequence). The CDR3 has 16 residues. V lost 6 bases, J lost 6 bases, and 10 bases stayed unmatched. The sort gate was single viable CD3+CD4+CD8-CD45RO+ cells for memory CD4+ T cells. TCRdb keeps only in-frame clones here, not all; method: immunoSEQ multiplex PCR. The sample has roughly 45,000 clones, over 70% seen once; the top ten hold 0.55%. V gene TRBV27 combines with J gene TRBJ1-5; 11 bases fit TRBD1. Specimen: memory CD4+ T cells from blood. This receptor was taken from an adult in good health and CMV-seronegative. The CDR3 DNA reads TGTGCCAGCAGCGAAACTACCGGGACAGGGGGTCAGCCCCAGCATTTT. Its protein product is CASSETTGTGGQPQHF.